This entry describes one TCR beta chain. Its cognate antigen is unknown. The data are from a study of CD8 T cells in ankylosing spondylitis. Study outcomes and limitations: A TCR beta motif made of under 10 highly homologous variants seemed typical of ankylosing spondylitis blood.

MiXCR, run by TCRdb on the 5' RACE reads, gives a single entry per CDR3 protein. This sample has fewer than 750,000 distinct CDR3 sequences, with 15% to 20% found just once. CDR1 SGHTA and CDR2 FQGTGA come from the germline V gene. The germline V and J ends were trimmed by 1 base and 2 bases, with 12 bases remaining between them. The CDR3 totals 15 residues. This clonotype originated in a male donor with ankylosing spondylitis. The sequencing sample was made of blood, either unsorted or a sorted T cell fraction (not recorded which). The genes are TRBV7-3 and TRBJ2-7; possibly TRBD1 for D (6 bases). In nucleotides, the CDR3 is TGTGCCAGCAGCTTAAAAACAGGGTTGGCCTACGAGCAGTACTTC. Translating it yields CASSLKTGLAYEQYF.